This T cell receptor beta chain originates from a study of metastatic and nonmetastatic thyroid tumors. Background on the study: Peripheral blood and tumor or nodule samples from malignant and benign thyroid patients were compared.

This clone has at least ten counts. MiXCR was used by TCRdb to re-call the PCR reads. The sample has tens of thousands of clones, 12% seen once. Ahead of thyroid surgery, no patient had received treatment of any kind. The ends were cut back, 8 bases at V and 7 bases at J, with 12 bases in the middle. The CDR3 is 12 residues long. Per the germline V gene, CDR1 is SNHLY and CDR2 is FYNNEI. The clonotype was recovered from a male donor with papillary thyroid cancer or a benign thyroid nodule (not recorded which). Some clones in this sample may be carry-over from other donors' samples. The sample consisted of blood. The genes are TRBV2 and TRBJ1-5; the D is unclear. The CDR3 region has the DNA TGTGCCAGCTCTGATACCCGGCAGCCCCAGCATTTT. This gives the protein CASSDTRQPQHF.